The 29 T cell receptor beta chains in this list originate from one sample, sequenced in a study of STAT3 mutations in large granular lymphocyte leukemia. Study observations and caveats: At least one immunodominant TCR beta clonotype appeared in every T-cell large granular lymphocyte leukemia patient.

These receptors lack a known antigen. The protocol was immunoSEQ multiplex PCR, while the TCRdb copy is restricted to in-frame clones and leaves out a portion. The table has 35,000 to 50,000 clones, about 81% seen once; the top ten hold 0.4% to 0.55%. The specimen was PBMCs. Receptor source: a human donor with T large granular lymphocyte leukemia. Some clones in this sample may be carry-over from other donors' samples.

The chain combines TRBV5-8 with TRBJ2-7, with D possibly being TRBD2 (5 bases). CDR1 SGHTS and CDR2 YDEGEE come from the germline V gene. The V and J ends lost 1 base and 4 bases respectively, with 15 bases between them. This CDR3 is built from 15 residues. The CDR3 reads CASSLLRGVRYEQYF. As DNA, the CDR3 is TGTGCCAGCAGCTTGTTACGGGGAGTTAGGTACGAGCAGTACTTC.

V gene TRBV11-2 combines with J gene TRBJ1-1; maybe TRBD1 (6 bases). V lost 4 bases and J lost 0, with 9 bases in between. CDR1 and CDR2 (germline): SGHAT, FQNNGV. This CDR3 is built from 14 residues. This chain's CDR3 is CASSSQGLNTEAFF. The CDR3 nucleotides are TGTGCCAGCAGCTCACAGGGTCTGAACACTGAAGCTTTCTTT.

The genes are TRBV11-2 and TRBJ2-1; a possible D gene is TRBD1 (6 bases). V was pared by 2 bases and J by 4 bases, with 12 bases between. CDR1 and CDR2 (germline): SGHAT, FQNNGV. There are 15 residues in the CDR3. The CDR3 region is CASSLTQGSYNEQFF. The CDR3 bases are TGTGCCAGCAGCTTAACCCAGGGGTCATACAATGAGCAGTTCTTC.

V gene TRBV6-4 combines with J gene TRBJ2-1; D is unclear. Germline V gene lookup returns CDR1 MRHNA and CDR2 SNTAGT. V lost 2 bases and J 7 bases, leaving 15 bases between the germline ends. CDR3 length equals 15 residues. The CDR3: CASSDSQRSVNEQFF. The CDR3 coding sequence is TGTGCCAGCAGTGACAGTCAACGTTCGGTTAATGAGCAGTTCTTC.

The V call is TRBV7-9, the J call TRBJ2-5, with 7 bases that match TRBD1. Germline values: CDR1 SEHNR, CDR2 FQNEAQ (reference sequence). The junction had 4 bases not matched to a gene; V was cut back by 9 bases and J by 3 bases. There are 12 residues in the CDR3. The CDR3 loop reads CASWGQKETQYF. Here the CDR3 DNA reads TGTGCCAGTTGGGGACAGAAAGAGACCCAGTACTTC.

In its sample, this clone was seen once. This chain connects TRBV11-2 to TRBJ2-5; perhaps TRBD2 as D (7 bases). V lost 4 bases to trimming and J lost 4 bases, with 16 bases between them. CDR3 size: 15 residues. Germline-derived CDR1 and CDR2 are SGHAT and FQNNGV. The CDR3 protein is CASSSGGGMGETQYF. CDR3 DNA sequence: TGTGCCAGCAGCTCGGGGGGCGGGATGGGAGAGACCCAGTACTTC.

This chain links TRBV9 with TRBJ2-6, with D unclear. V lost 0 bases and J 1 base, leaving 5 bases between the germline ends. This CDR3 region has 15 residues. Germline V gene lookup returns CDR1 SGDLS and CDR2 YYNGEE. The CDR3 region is CASSVAGSGANVLTF. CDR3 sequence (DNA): TGTGCCAGCAGCGTAGCGGGTTCTGGGGCCAACGTCCTGACTTTC. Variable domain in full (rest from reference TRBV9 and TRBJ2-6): DSGVTQTPKHLITATGQRVTLRCSPRSGDLSVYWYQQSLDQGLQFLIQYYNGEERAKGNILERFSAQQFPDLHSELNLSSLELGDSALYFCASSVAGSGANVLTFGAGSRLTVL.

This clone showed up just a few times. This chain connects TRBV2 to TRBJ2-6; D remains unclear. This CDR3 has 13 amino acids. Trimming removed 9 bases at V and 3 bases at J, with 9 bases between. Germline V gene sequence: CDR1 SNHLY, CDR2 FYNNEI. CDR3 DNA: TGTGCCAGGAGAGTTTTTGGGGCCAACGTCCTGACTTTC. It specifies CARRVFGANVLTF.

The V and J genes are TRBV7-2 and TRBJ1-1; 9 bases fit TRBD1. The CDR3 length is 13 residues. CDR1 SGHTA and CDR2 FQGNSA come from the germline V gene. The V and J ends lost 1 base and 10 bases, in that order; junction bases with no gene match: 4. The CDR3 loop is CASSLDRQGGAFF. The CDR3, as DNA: TGTGCCAGCAGCTTAGACCGACAGGGGGGAGCTTTCTTT.

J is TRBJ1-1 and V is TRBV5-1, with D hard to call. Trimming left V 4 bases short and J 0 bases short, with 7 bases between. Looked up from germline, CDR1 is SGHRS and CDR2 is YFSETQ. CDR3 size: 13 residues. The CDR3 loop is CASSQQLNTEAFF. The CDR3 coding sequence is TGCGCCAGCAGCCAACAGTTGAACACTGAAGCTTTCTTT.

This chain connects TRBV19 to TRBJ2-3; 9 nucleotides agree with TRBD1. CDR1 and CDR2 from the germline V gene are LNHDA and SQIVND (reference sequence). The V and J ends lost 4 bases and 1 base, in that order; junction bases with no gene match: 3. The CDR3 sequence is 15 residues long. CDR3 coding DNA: TGTGCCAGTAGTACACAGGGGGCCGGCACAGATACGCAGTATTTT. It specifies CASSTQGAGTDTQYF.

The CDR3 loop reads CASSLSPQGGNEQFF. The CDR3 nucleotides are TGTGCCAGCAGCTTGTCCCCTCAGGGTGGTAATGAGCAGTTCTTC. This chain joins TRBV5-5 and TRBJ2-1; weak D call: TRBD1 (5 bases). This CDR3 is 15 amino acids long. CDR1 and CDR2 from the germline V gene are SGHKS and YYEKEE (reference sequence). Between the trimmed V and J ends, which lost 1 base and 7 bases, there was a span of 15 bases.

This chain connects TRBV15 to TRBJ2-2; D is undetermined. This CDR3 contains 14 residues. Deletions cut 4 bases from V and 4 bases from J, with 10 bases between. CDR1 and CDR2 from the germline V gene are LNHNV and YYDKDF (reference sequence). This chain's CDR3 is CATSMGGTTGELFF. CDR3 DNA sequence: TGTGCCACCAGCATGGGCGGTACCACCGGGGAGCTGTTTTTT.

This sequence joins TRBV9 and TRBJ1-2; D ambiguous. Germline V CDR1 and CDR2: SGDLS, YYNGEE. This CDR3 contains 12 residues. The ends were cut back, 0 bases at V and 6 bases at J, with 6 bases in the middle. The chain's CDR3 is CASSVDRNGYTF. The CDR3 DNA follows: TGTGCCAGCAGCGTAGACCGTAATGGCTACACCTTC.

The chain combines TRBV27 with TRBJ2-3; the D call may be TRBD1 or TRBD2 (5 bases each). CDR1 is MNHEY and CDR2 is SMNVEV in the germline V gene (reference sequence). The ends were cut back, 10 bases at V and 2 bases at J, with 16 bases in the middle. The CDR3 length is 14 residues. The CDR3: CATRETVDTDTQYF. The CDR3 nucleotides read TGTGCCACGAGGGAGACAGTGGACACAGATACGCAGTATTTT.

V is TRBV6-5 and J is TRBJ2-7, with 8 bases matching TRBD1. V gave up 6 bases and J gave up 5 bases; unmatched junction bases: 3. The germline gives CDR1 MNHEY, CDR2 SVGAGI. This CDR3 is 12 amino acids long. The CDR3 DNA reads TGTGCCAGCAGAGACAGGGGCCACGAGCAGTACGTC. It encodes CASRDRGHEQYV.

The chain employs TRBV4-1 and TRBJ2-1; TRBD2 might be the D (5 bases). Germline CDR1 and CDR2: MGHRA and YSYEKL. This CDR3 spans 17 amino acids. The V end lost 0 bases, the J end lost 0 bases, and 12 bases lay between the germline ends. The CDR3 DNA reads TGCGCCAGCAGCCAAGAGGGAGAGGCGAGCTCCTACAATGAGCAGTTCTTC. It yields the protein CASSQEGEASSYNEQFF.

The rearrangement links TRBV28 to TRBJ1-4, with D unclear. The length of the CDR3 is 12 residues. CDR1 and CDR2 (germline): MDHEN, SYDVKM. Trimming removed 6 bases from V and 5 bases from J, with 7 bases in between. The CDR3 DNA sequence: TGTGCCAGCAGGAGGGTAAATGAAAAACTGTTTTTT. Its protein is CASRRVNEKLFF.

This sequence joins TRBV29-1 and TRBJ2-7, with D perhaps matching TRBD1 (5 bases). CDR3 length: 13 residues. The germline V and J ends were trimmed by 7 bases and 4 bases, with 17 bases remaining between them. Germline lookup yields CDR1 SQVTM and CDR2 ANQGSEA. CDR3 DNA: TGCAGCGGACAGTCTGAATTGGGGTACGAGCAGTACTTC. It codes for CSGQSELGYEQYF.

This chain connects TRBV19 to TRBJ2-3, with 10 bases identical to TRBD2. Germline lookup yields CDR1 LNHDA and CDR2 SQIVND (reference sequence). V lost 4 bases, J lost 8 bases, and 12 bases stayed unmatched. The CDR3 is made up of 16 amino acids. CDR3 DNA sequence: TGTGCCAGTAGTACCCAGACTAGCGGGTGGTTGGGTACGCAGTATTTT. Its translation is CASSTQTSGWLGTQYF. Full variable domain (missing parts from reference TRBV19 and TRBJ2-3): DGGITQSPKYLFRKEGQNVTLSCEQNLNHDAMYWYRQDPGQGLRLIYYSQIVNDFQKGDIAEGYSVSREKKESFPLTVTSAQKNPTAFYLCASSTQTSGWLGTQYFGPGTRLTVL.

The CDR3, as DNA: TGTGCCATCAGTGAGCAAGAGGGGGTACTAGCCAAAAACATTCAGTACTTC. Translating it yields CAISEQEGVLAKNIQYF. The V call is TRBV10-3, the J call TRBJ2-4; perhaps TRBD1 as D (6 bases). Germline CDR1 is ENHRY and CDR2 is SYGVKD. V shed 2 bases and J shed 0 bases, with 14 bases lying between them. CDR3 length: 17 residues.

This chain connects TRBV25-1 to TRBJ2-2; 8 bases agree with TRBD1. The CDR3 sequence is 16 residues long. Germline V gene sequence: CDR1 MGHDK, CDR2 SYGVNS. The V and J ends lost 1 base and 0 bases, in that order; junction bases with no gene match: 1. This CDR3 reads CASSEWTGTNTGELFF. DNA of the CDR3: TGTGCCAGCAGTGAATGGACAGGGACGAACACCGGGGAGCTGTTTTTT.

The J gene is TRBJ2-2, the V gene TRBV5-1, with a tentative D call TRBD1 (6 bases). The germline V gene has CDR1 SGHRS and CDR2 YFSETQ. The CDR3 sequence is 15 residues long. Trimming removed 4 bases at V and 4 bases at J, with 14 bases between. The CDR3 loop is CASSPLGAVTGELFF. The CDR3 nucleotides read TGCGCCAGCAGCCCCCTGGGGGCGGTCACCGGGGAGCTGTTTTTT.

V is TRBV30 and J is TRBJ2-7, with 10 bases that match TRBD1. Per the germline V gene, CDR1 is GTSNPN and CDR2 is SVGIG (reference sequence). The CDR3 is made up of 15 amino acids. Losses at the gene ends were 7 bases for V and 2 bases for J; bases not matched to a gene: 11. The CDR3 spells CAFLWYGTGAYEQYF. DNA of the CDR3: TGTGCCTTTCTGTGGTATGGGACAGGGGCCTACGAGCAGTACTTC.

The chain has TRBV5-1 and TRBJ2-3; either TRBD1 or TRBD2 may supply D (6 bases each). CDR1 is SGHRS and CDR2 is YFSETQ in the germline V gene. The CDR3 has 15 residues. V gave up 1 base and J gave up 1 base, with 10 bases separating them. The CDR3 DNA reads TGCGCCAGCAGCTTGAGGGGGGTCGGCACAGATACGCAGTATTTT. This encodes CASSLRGVGTDTQYF.

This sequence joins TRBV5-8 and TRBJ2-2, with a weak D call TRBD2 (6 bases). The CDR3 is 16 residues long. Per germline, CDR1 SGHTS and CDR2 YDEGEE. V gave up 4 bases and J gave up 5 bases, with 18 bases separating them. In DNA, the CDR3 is TGTGCCAGCAGCGGCCGCGGGGACTTAAGGACCGGGGAGCTGTTTTTT. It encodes CASSGRGDLRTGELFF.

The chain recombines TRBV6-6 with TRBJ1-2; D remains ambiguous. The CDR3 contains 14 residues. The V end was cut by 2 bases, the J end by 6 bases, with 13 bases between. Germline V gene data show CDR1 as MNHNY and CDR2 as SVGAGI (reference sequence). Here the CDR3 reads CASSYEPRDHGYTF. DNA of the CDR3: TGTGCCAGCAGTTACGAACCTAGGGATCATGGCTACACCTTC.

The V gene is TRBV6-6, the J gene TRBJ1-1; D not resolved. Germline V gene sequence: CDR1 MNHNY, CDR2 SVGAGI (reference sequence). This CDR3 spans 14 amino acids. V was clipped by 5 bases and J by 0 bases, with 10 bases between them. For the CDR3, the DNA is TGTGCCAGCAGTACACATTTCATGAACACTGAAGCTTTCTTT. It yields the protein CASSTHFMNTEAFF.

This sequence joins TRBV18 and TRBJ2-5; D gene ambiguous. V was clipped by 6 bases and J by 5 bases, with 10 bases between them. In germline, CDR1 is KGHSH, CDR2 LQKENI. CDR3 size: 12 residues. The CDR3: CASSGTPETQYF. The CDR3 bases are TGTGCCAGCTCTGGCACCCCGGAGACCCAGTACTTC.